One sample yielded the 2 T cell receptor beta chains listed below, sequenced in a study of blood T cell repertoires in COVID-19. The method was immunoSEQ multiplex PCR; TCRdb's version includes in-frame clones alone and lacks a portion of them. The table lists roughly 68,000 clones, about 90% of them singletons. Sequenced input: peripheral blood. The origin of the receptors is a woman of 80 years or more with active COVID-19.

The chain carries TRBV4-3 and TRBJ2-1, with TRBD2 matching over 10 bases. Germline CDR1 LGHNA, CDR2 YSLEER. The CDR3 totals 17 residues. J gave up 10 bases and V 0 bases, and 12 bases lay outside the gene matches. This chain's CDR3 is CASSQDHGSSGRGEQFF. In nucleotides, the CDR3 is TGCGCCAGCAGCCAAGATCATGGGTCTAGCGGGAGAGGGGAGCAGTTCTTC.

This chain connects TRBV10-3 to TRBJ2-3; possible D gene TRBD1, 6 bases. Trimming removed 0 bases at V and 11 bases at J, with 12 bases between. The CDR3 has 13 residues. Germline CDR1 ENHRY, CDR2 SYGVKD. In DNA, the CDR3 is TGTGCCATCAGTGAGTCAGGGACAAGTGGGCAGTATTTT. Translation gives CAISESGTSGQYF.